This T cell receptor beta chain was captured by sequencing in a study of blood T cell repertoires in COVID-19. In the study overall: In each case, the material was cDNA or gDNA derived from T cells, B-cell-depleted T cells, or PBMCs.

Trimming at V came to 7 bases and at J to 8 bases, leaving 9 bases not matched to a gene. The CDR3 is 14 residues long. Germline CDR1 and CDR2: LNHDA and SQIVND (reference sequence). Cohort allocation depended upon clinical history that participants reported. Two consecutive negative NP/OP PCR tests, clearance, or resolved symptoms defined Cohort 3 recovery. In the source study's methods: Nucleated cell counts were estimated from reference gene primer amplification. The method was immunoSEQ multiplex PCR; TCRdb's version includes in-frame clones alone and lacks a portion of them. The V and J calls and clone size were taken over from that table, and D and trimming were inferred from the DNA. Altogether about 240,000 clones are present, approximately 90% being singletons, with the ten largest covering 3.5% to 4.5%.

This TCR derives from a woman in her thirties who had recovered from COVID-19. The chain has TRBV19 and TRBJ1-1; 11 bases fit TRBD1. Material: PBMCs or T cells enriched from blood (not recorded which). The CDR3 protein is CASKGQGAVSEAFF. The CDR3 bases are TGTGCCAGTAAAGGACAGGGGGCGGTTTCAGAAGCTTTCTTT. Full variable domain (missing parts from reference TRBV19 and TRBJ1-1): DGGITQSPKYLFRKEGQNVTLSCEQNLNHDAMYWYRQDPGQGLRLIYYSQIVNDFQKGDIAEGYSVSREKKESFPLTVTSAQKNPTAFYLCASKGQGAVSEAFFGQGTRLTVV.